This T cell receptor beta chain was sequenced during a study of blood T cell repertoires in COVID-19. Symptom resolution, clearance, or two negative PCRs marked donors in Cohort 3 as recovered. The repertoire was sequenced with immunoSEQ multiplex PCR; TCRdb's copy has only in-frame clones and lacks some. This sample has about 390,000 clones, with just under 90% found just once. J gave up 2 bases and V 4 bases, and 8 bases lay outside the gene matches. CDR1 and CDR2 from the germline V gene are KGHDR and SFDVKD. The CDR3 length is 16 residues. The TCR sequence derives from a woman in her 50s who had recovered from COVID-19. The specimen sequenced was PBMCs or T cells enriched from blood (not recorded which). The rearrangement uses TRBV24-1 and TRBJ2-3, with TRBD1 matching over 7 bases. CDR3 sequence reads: CATSDQGQALTDTQYF. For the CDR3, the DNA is TGTGCCACCAGTGACCAAGGACAGGCCCTCACAGATACGCAGTATTTT.